Following are 13 T cell receptor beta chains from one sample sequenced in a study of blood T cell repertoires in COVID-19. Produced via immunoSEQ multiplex PCR; TCRdb's table is partial and in-frame only. The table has 250,000 to 350,000 clones, around four fifths seen once. Sample: peripheral blood. These receptor sequences come from a woman aged 45-59 years with acute or convalescent COVID-19.

V usage is TRBV5-1 and J usage is TRBJ2-7; 16 nucleotides agree with TRBD2. Trimming cost V 3 bases and J 7 bases; bases outside gene matches: 7. CDR1 and CDR2 from the germline V gene are SGHRS and YFSETQ. CDR3 length equals 16 residues. Here the CDR3 DNA reads TGCGCCAGCAGCTGGACCGGGACTAGCGGGAGGGATGAGCAGTACTTC. Translating gives CASSWTGTSGRDEQYF.

This clone was seen more than once but under ten times. J is TRBJ2-3 and V is TRBV9, with D maybe TRBD1 (7 bases). Germline assignment: CDR1 SGDLS and CDR2 YYNGEE. V lost 3 bases to trimming and J lost 1 base, with 24 bases between them. CDR3 length: 19 residues. The CDR3 bases are TGTGCCAGCAGCGCCTCGACAGGGAGGAGTCCTGGGGGCACAGATACGCAGTATTTT. Translating gives CASSASTGRSPGGTDTQYF.

This chain links TRBV24-1 with TRBJ2-3; weak D call: TRBD2 (6 bases). Germline loops: CDR1 KGHDR, CDR2 SFDVKD. The CDR3 contains 15 residues. Trimming left V 1 base short and J 3 bases short, with 10 bases between. The DNA of the CDR3 is TGTGCCACCAGTGATTTTAGGAGGGGTACAGATACGCAGTATTTT. Its translation is CATSDFRRGTDTQYF.

The chain joins TRBV20-1 to TRBJ1-5, with D maybe TRBD1 (6 bases). V lost 5 bases and J lost 2, with 10 bases in between. CDR1 is DFQATT, CDR2 SNEGSKA, per germline (reference sequence). CDR3 size: 13 residues. CDR3 amino acids: CSARGQRNQPQHF. The CDR3, as DNA: TGCAGTGCTCGTGGACAGCGCAATCAGCCCCAGCATTTT.

V and J are TRBV2 and TRBJ1-5; D unresolved. CDR1 is SNHLY, CDR2 FYNNEI, per germline. CDR3 length: 15 residues. V was pared by 5 bases and J by 6 bases, with 17 bases between. The CDR3 DNA reads as TGTGCCAGCAGTCCCACCCGGGAATCAGGTCAGCCCCAGCATTTT. The encoded protein is CASSPTRESGQPQHF.

V gene TRBV19 combines with J gene TRBJ2-5, with a weak D call TRBD1 (6 bases). V was clipped by 5 bases and J by 7 bases, with 11 bases between them. Germline V CDR1 and CDR2: LNHDA, SQIVND (reference sequence). This CDR3 region has 12 residues. DNA for the CDR3: TGTGCCAGTAGTGCCACAGGGCGGACCCAGTACTTC. Protein product: CASSATGRTQYF.

The rearrangement joins TRBV5-5 to TRBJ1-1, with D possibly being TRBD1 (6 bases). In germline, CDR1 is SGHKS, CDR2 YYEKEE (reference sequence). The CDR3 runs to 14 residues. V lost 2 bases and J lost 1, with 9 bases in between. CDR3 coding DNA: TGTGCCAGCAGCTTTAACAGGGCGAACACTGAAGCTTTCTTT. Its protein product is CASSFNRANTEAFF.

The chain recombines TRBV20-1 with TRBJ1-1; 8 bases agree with TRBD1. Germline V gives CDR1 DFQATT, CDR2 SNEGSKA (reference sequence). The CDR3 length is 16 residues. The ends lost 4 bases at V and 0 bases at J; junction bases unmatched: 10. In nucleotides, the CDR3 is TGCAGTGCTACTGACAGGGGCGAGCCCATGAACACTGAAGCTTTCTTT. Translated: CSATDRGEPMNTEAFF.

This sequence joins TRBV6-5 and TRBJ2-2, with TRBD2 identical over 8 bases. After removal of 1 base from V and 6 bases from J, the junction contained 7 bases not matched to a gene. This CDR3 region has 16 residues. From germline, CDR1 is MNHEY and CDR2 SVGAGI. The CDR3 region has the DNA TGTGCCAGCAGTTACTTCGGGGGGGCCAGGGCCGGGGAGCTGTTTTTT. It codes for CASSYFGGARAGELFF.

This clone occurred a few times. This chain links TRBV7-9 with TRBJ1-2, with TRBD1 matching over 7 bases. This CDR3 is built from 13 residues. Germline V CDR1 and CDR2: SEHNR, FQNEAQ (reference sequence). The V gene end was trimmed by 5 bases and the J gene end by 4 bases; junction bases not matched to a gene: 4. DNA for the CDR3: TGTGCCAGCAGCCGGGGACAGCGCTATGGCTACACCTTC. Protein: CASSRGQRYGYTF.

The J gene is TRBJ1-2, the V gene TRBV19, with no clear D. The V gene lost 5 bases and the J gene lost 8 bases, with 21 bases spanning the gap. Germline loops: CDR1 LNHDA, CDR2 SQIVND (reference sequence). CDR3 length equals 15 residues. CDR3 sequence (DNA): TGTGCCAGTAGTCCACGGACTCTCCAAGGGTGGGGCTACACCTTC. It codes for CASSPRTLQGWGYTF.

The chain couples TRBV5-1 to TRBJ2-7; D is perhaps TRBD1 (5 bases). Trimming left V 4 bases short and J 13 bases short, with 12 bases between. Germline CDR1 is SGHRS and CDR2 is YFSETQ. The CDR3 is 10 amino acids. This chain's CDR3 is CASSPQGLYV. CDR3 nucleotides: TGCGCCAGCAGCCCCCAGGGCCTCTACGTC.

This clone has only one observation. J is TRBJ2-1 and V is TRBV30, with TRBD2 identical over 13 bases. Per germline, CDR1 GTSNPN and CDR2 SVGIG (reference sequence). The junction had 6 bases not matched to a gene; V was cut back by 4 bases and J by 0 bases. The CDR3 is 17 amino acids. The CDR3 spells CAWMSTSGGNSYNEQFF. DNA of the CDR3: TGTGCCTGGATGTCGACTAGCGGGGGGAACTCCTACAATGAGCAGTTCTTC.